The clone carrying this TCR beta chain showed up just once. This entry is derived from a study of blood T cell repertoires in COVID-19. Study context: Some COVID-19 samples were acute and others convalescent; all came from the United States, Italy and Spain. The cDNA or gDNA used as material had been derived from T cells, B-cell-depleted T cells, or PBMCs.

Original data processing: Reference gene primer amplification yielded estimated nucleated cell counts. Clones were sequenced by immunoSEQ multiplex PCR, and TCRdb holds only the in-frame ones, with some missing. D and trimming come from the DNA, and the V and J calls and clone size come from that table. The table has about 220,000 clones, around 83% seen once; the top ten hold 9.7%. Per the germline V gene, CDR1 is MGHRA and CDR2 is YSYEKL. CDR3 length: 17 residues. The J segment lost 4 bases and the V segment lost 4 bases, leaving 12 bases of the junction unmatched. The TCR originated in a man in his fifties with active or convalescent COVID-19. The chain links TRBV4-1 to TRBJ1-2; 10 bases are a match to TRBD1. The sample consisted of peripheral blood. The CDR3 DNA sequence: TGCGCCAGCAGCCGCCTGTTAGGGACAGGGGATTCCTATGGCTACACCTTC. This sequence encodes CASSRLLGTGDSYGYTF.